This paragraph covers one T cell receptor (beta chain) sequence. Treatment indicated: roughly 19 received Ad26.COV2.S at low or high dose, single or two shots; 5 received placebo; per-sample allocation not given. On day 63 after the first injection, vaccine and placebo recipients gave samples. An Ad26 vector expressing Wuhan-strain SARS-CoV-2 spike constituted the vaccine. These data originate in a study of Ad26.COV2.S vaccination and SARS-CoV-2 variants. This table comes from immunoSEQ multiplex PCR, and its TCRdb copy is limited to in-frame clones, with some not included. This repertoire shows approximately 420,000 clones, roughly 90% found once; its top ten account for about 4%. After removal of 4 bases from V and 2 bases from J, the junction contained 3 bases not matched to a gene. Germline V CDR1 and CDR2: SGHNT, YENEEA. This CDR3 has 16 amino acids.

This sequence originates from a person between 18 and 65 years old who received the Ad26.COV2.S COVID-19 vaccine or a placebo. The sample was peripheral blood, taken in a trial of Ad26.COV2.S vaccine versus placebo. The V call is TRBV11-3, the J call TRBJ2-3; TRBD2 matches at 13 bases. The CDR3 bases are TGTGCCAGCAGCTCCGGGACTAGCGGGACCACAGATACGCAGTATTTT. Translation: CASSSGTSGTTDTQYF.